Shown below are 3 T cell receptor beta chains from a single sample sequenced in a study of T cell responses to AZD1222 COVID-19 vaccine. Generated by immunoSEQ multiplex PCR, the TCRdb table keeps only in-frame clones and is missing some. The data show roughly 91,000 clones, approximately 90% seen once. The sequenced sample was peripheral blood, obtained on day 0 of AZD1222 vaccination. The receptors shown here come from an adult in good health.

The chain combines TRBV19 with TRBJ1-1, with 9 nucleotides matching TRBD1. The CDR3 runs to 16 residues. V shed 5 bases and J 6 bases; nucleotides not matched to a gene: 13. Germline V CDR1 and CDR2: LNHDA, SQIVND (reference sequence). CDR3 in DNA: TGTGCCAGTAGTTTGGGACAGGGCCCTTCAATGGCTGAAGCTTTCTTT. It codes for CASSLGQGPSMAEAFF.

V usage is TRBV2 and J usage is TRBJ1-3; D is unclear. The CDR3 has 17 amino acids. With 3 bases removed from V and 0 bases from J, the gap between germline ends came to 15 bases. CDR1 and CDR2 (germline): SNHLY, FYNNEI. CDR3: CASSEVTASSSGNTIYF. The CDR3 coding sequence is TGTGCCAGCAGTGAGGTGACTGCTTCAAGCTCTGGAAACACCATATATTTT.

The V and J genes are TRBV2 and TRBJ2-7; D is ambiguous. Germline loops: CDR1 SNHLY, CDR2 FYNNEI. CDR3 size: 13 residues. V lost 3 bases to trimming and J lost 2 bases, with 8 bases between them. The CDR3 protein is CASSDAVTYEQYF. DNA for the CDR3: TGTGCCAGCAGTGATGCGGTCACCTACGAGCAGTACTTC.